This is a list of T cell receptor beta chains from one sample in a study of blood T cell repertoires in COVID-19. Only in-frame clones appear in the TCRdb table, and some are missing; sequencing was by immunoSEQ multiplex PCR. Here the sample spans around 110,000 clones, 86% being singletons. Source material: peripheral blood. The receptor source for this set is a middle-aged man with acute or convalescent COVID-19. The CDR3 runs from the conserved cysteine through the conserved F or W. Fields, in order: CDR3 DNA, CDR3 protein, D gene, J gene, V gene, clone size. D genes are given only for firm matches. Expanded clones are given a class, and other clones once, few, many or no size at all.

CDR3nt: TGTGCCAGCAGTGAATCGGGGGTCACTGAAGCTTTCTTT
CDR3aa: CASSESGVTEAFF
d_gene: .
j_gene: TRBJ1-1
v_gene: TRBV2
abundance: .

CDR3nt: TGTGCCAGCCCCACAAGACCCGACAGGCCCCTAGCTGAGACCCAGTACTTC
CDR3aa: CASPTRPDRPLAETQYF
d_gene: .
j_gene: TRBJ2-5
v_gene: TRBV5-8
abundance: .

CDR3nt: TGTGCCAGCAGCCCCGGACTAGCGAACAATGAGCAGTTCTTC
CDR3aa: CASSPGLANNEQFF
d_gene: TRBD2
j_gene: TRBJ2-1
v_gene: TRBV3-1/TRBV3-2
abundance: many

CDR3nt: TGTGCCAGCAGCCCTAGTACTCGGGAGACCCAGTACTTC
CDR3aa: CASSPSTRETQYF
d_gene: .
j_gene: TRBJ2-5
v_gene: TRBV3-1/TRBV3-2
abundance: .

CDR3nt: TGTGCCAGCAGCTTGGGACAGGGCCTCCACTTT
CDR3aa: CASSLGQGLHF
d_gene: TRBD1
j_gene: TRBJ1-6
v_gene: TRBV7-9
abundance: once

CDR3nt: TGTGCCAGCAGTTTAGTGGTCGACGGGGCAGGGGGATACACCTTC
CDR3aa: CASSLVVDGAGGYTF
d_gene: TRBD1
j_gene: TRBJ1-2
v_gene: TRBV27
abundance: .

CDR3nt: TGTGCCAGCAGCTCTATGAGCGGGACGAACACTGAAGCTTTCTTT
CDR3aa: CASSSMSGTNTEAFF
d_gene: .
j_gene: TRBJ1-1
v_gene: TRBV7-6
abundance: .

CDR3nt: TGTGCCAGCAGTGAAATTCCGGGGGGCACCTACGAGCAGTACTTC
CDR3aa: CASSEIPGGTYEQYF
d_gene: .
j_gene: TRBJ2-7
v_gene: TRBV6-1
abundance: .

CDR3nt: TGTGCCAGCAGCCTCTACGCGGGACAGGGCTCTGAAGCTTTCTTT
CDR3aa: CASSLYAGQGSEAFF
d_gene: TRBD1
j_gene: TRBJ1-1
v_gene: TRBV7-9
abundance: few

CDR3nt: TGTGCCAGCAGCCAGGAGGGCGGGGGGCGTGAGCAGTTCTTC
CDR3aa: CASSQEGGGREQFF
d_gene: TRBD2
j_gene: TRBJ2-1
v_gene: TRBV9
abundance: once

CDR3nt: TGCAGCGCCTTAGACAGGTCTAACTATGGCTACACCTTC
CDR3aa: CSALDRSNYGYTF
d_gene: .
j_gene: TRBJ1-2
v_gene: TRBV29-1
abundance: .

CDR3nt: TGTGCCAGCAGCCCTATAACAGGGCAGGGGACCCAGTACTTC
CDR3aa: CASSPITGQGTQYF
d_gene: .
j_gene: TRBJ2-5
v_gene: TRBV7-6
abundance: .

CDR3nt: TGTGCCAGCAGCTTATTGCTGGGAGCTAGTGGTTACAATGAGCAGTTCTTC
CDR3aa: CASSLLLGASGYNEQFF
d_gene: .
j_gene: TRBJ2-1
v_gene: TRBV7-8
abundance: .

CDR3nt: TGTGCCAGCAGCCAAGTTGGGCAGCAAGAGACCCAGTACTTC
CDR3aa: CASSQVGQQETQYF
d_gene: .
j_gene: TRBJ2-5
v_gene: TRBV3-1/TRBV3-2
abundance: .

CDR3nt: TGTGCCAGCAGTTACTCGAGCAGGTTGTCCTACGAGCAGTACTTC
CDR3aa: CASSYSSRLSYEQYF
d_gene: .
j_gene: TRBJ2-7
v_gene: TRBV6-5
abundance: .

CDR3nt: TGTGCCAGCAGCCAAGGCTATCGGTACGAGCAGTACTTC
CDR3aa: CASSQGYRYEQYF
d_gene: .
j_gene: TRBJ2-7
v_gene: TRBV3-1/TRBV3-2
abundance: .

CDR3nt: TGCGCCAGCAGCCAAGACGGGACAGGGTGGGAAAAACTGTTTTTT
CDR3aa: CASSQDGTGWEKLFF
d_gene: TRBD1
j_gene: TRBJ1-4
v_gene: TRBV4-1
abundance: .

CDR3nt: TGTGCCAGCAGCTTTAATCCGGAGGGTGGCTACACCTTC
CDR3aa: CASSFNPEGGYTF
d_gene: .
j_gene: TRBJ1-2
v_gene: TRBV6-2/TRBV6-3
abundance: .

CDR3nt: TGTGCCAGCTCACGAGGGGGGGACACTGAAGCTTTCTTT
CDR3aa: CASSRGGDTEAFF
d_gene: .
j_gene: TRBJ1-1
v_gene: TRBV18
abundance: .

CDR3nt: TGTGCCAGCAGCTTAGATAGTACGGGAGACAATGAGCAGTTCTTC
CDR3aa: CASSLDSTGDNEQFF
d_gene: .
j_gene: TRBJ2-1
v_gene: TRBV11-3
abundance: .

CDR3nt: TGTGCTAGTGGTCATCGGGGAGGCACTAATGAAAAACTGTTTTTT
CDR3aa: CASGHRGGTNEKLFF
d_gene: .
j_gene: TRBJ1-4
v_gene: TRBV12-5
abundance: .

CDR3nt: TGTGCCAGCAGCCAAGAGGGGACTACGAGCGAGCAGTACTTC
CDR3aa: CASSQEGTTSEQYF
d_gene: TRBD2
j_gene: TRBJ2-7
v_gene: TRBV4-2
abundance: .

CDR3nt: TGCGCCAGCAGCGCGGGATCTAGAGGGTTATTAGCCAAAAACATTCAGTACTTC
CDR3aa: CASSAGSRGLLAKNIQYF
d_gene: .
j_gene: TRBJ2-4
v_gene: TRBV5-1
abundance: .

CDR3nt: TGTGCCAGCAGCGCCACCAAGTTTGGGGGGGGGTGGAACACTGAAGCTTTCTTT
CDR3aa: CASSATKFGGGWNTEAFF
d_gene: .
j_gene: TRBJ1-1
v_gene: TRBV7-2
abundance: .

CDR3nt: TGTGCCAGCAGGACACAGGGGGCGTTAGGCTACACCTTC
CDR3aa: CASRTQGALGYTF
d_gene: TRBD1
j_gene: TRBJ1-2
v_gene: TRBV25-1
abundance: .

CDR3nt: TGTGCCAGCAGCTTCCGGGACAGACACACCATATATTTT
CDR3aa: CASSFRDRHTIYF
d_gene: TRBD1
j_gene: TRBJ1-3
v_gene: TRBV5-4
abundance: .

CDR3nt: TGCGCCATCCCACACAAACTAAGATCACGGAGGGGACCGTCGCAATTT
CDR3aa: CAIPHKLRSRRGPSQF
d_gene: .
j_gene: TRBJ1-1
v_gene: TRBV10-1
abundance: few

CDR3nt: TGTGCCAGCAGCTCAACGGGGAGGTGGGGCACCTCGGACACCGGGGAGCTGTTTTTT
CDR3aa: CASSSTGRWGTSDTGELFF
d_gene: .
j_gene: TRBJ2-2
v_gene: TRBV11-3
abundance: .

CDR3nt: TGTGCCTGGTCTGCTGCAGGGGATGGCTACACCTTC
CDR3aa: CAWSAAGDGYTF
d_gene: .
j_gene: TRBJ1-2
v_gene: TRBV30
abundance: .

CDR3nt: TGTGCCAGCAGCTTAGATCGAGGTACCTCCTACGAGCAGTACTTC
CDR3aa: CASSLDRGTSYEQYF
d_gene: .
j_gene: TRBJ2-7
v_gene: TRBV11-2
abundance: .

CDR3nt: TGCGCCAGCAGGGCCGGGACAGGGGGCATCTATGAGCAGTTCTTC
CDR3aa: CASRAGTGGIYEQFF
d_gene: TRBD1
j_gene: TRBJ2-1
v_gene: TRBV10-2
abundance: .

CDR3nt: TGTGCCAGTAGTAAAGGGGGGAACAGGGGGCGAGTTTCTTATGGCTACACCTTC
CDR3aa: CASSKGGNRGRVSYGYTF
d_gene: TRBD1
j_gene: TRBJ1-2
v_gene: TRBV19
abundance: .

CDR3nt: TGTGCCAGCAGTGATAGACGGAGTCAAGAGACCCAGTACTTC
CDR3aa: CASSDRRSQETQYF
d_gene: .
j_gene: TRBJ2-5
v_gene: TRBV2
abundance: .

CDR3nt: TGTGCCAGCAGTGCCGAGGCCGGGAACTATGGCTACACCTTC
CDR3aa: CASSAEAGNYGYTF
d_gene: .
j_gene: TRBJ1-2
v_gene: TRBV27
abundance: .

CDR3nt: TGTGCCAGCAGCTTGGTGACAGGGCTGACAGATACGCAGTATTTT
CDR3aa: CASSLVTGLTDTQYF
d_gene: TRBD1
j_gene: TRBJ2-3
v_gene: TRBV5-6
abundance: .

CDR3nt: TGCGCCAGCAGCTTGGCAGGGGGGCAGGGCTACACCTTC
CDR3aa: CASSLAGGQGYTF
d_gene: TRBD1
j_gene: TRBJ1-2
v_gene: TRBV5-1
abundance: once

CDR3nt: TGTGCCAGCAGCTTAGGGCTAGGAGAGCAGTTCTTC
CDR3aa: CASSLGLGEQFF
d_gene: .
j_gene: TRBJ2-1
v_gene: TRBV7-8
abundance: once

CDR3nt: TGTGCCAGCAGTCCGAACAGGGGGCAAGGCTACACCTTC
CDR3aa: CASSPNRGQGYTF
d_gene: TRBD1
j_gene: TRBJ1-2
v_gene: TRBV12-3/TRBV12-4
abundance: once

CDR3nt: TGTGCCAGCAGCCAAGTCGGCGGTGAAGCTTTCTTT
CDR3aa: CASSQVGGEAFF
d_gene: .
j_gene: TRBJ1-1
v_gene: TRBV3-1/TRBV3-2
abundance: .

CDR3nt: TGTGCCAGCAGCGCGGGGGCTCACACTGAAGCTTTCTTT
CDR3aa: CASSAGAHTEAFF
d_gene: .
j_gene: TRBJ1-1
v_gene: TRBV5-8
abundance: .